The text below deals with one T cell receptor beta chain. Its antigen is unidentified. The entry originates in a study of cytomegalovirus exposure and HLA in healthy donors. Overall study results and limits: Among TCR beta chains, those listed as cytomegalovirus-associated numbered about 150. Some public TCRs appeared in many individuals, while most sequences were rare. The likely origin of a cluster of highly shared sequence variants was a sequencing artifact.

In the PCR, 60 Vbeta and 13 Jbeta primers were used. In the study's own analysis: About 11 million of about 88 million unique TCR beta chains were shared, per a later count. Generated by immunoSEQ multiplex PCR, the TCRdb table keeps only in-frame clones and is missing some. V and J calls and clone size are copied from that table; D and trimming were computed from the DNA. The data show 100,000 to 150,000 clones, approximately 80% seen once. With 0 bases removed from V and 1 base from J, the gap between germline ends came to 11 bases. Germline CDR1 reads SGDLS; CDR2 reads YYNGEE. The CDR3 contains 16 residues.

V and J are TRBV9 and TRBJ1-3; tentative D call: TRBD1 (5 bases). This TCR was sampled from a woman between 35 and 50 years old in good health and CMV-seropositive. The sample taken for sequencing was PBMCs. CDR3 nucleotide sequence: TGTGCCAGCAGCGTAGTCGACAGCTTTTCTGGAAACACCATATATTTT. Translating it yields CASSVVDSFSGNTIYF.